This TCR beta chain derives from a study of cytomegalovirus exposure and HLA in healthy donors. Whole-study findings and limits: In an earlier analysis, about 87% or about 30%: the productive usage of most TCR beta V segments. It was assumed in the presence/absence analyses that sequencing depth was roughly uniform across donors. Investigators reported some 150 TCR beta chains as tied to cytomegalovirus.

For this clone: Its antigen is as yet unknown.

Deletions cut 4 bases from V and 4 bases from J, with 13 bases between. This CDR3 spans 13 amino acids. Looked up from germline, CDR1 is SQVTM and CDR2 is ANQGSEA. The PCR used 60 Vbeta and 13 Jbeta primers. Measured with immunoSEQ multiplex PCR; TCRdb has only the in-frame clones, and not every one. The profile shows about 77,000 clones, 75% to 80% of them singletons. Sequencing was done on a sample of PBMCs. This chain connects TRBV29-1 to TRBJ1-1; D may be TRBD1 (5 bases). This TCR was sampled from a man in his forties in good health and CMV-seronegative. The CDR3 region has the DNA TGCAGCGTTGCCGGGGGGTTAGGCACTGAAGCTTTCTTT. Its protein is CSVAGGLGTEAFF.